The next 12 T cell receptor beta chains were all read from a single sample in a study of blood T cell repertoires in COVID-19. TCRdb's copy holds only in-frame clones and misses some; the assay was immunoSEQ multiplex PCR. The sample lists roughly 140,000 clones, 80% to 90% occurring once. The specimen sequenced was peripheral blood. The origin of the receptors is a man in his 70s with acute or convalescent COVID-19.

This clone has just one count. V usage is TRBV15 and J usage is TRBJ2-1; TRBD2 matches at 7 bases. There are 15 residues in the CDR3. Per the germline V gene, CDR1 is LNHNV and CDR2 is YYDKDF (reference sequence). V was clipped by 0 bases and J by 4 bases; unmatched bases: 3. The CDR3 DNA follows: TGTGCCACCAGCAGAGATCCGGGGGGTTACAATGAGCAGTTCTTC. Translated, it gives CATSRDPGGYNEQFF.

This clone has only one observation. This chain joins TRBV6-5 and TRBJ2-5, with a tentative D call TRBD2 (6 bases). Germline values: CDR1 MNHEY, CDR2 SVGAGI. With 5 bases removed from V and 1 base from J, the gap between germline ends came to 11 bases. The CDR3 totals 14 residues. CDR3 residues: CASSKNSGQETQYF. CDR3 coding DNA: TGTGCCAGCAGTAAAAATAGCGGCCAAGAGACCCAGTACTTC.

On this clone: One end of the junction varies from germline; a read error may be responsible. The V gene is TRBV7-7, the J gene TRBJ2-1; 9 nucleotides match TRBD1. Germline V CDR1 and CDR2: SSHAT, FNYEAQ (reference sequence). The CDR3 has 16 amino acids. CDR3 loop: CASSPRGQGPYNEQFF. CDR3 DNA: TGTGCTAGCAGCCCACGGGGACAGGGCCCCTACAATGAGCAGTTCTTC.

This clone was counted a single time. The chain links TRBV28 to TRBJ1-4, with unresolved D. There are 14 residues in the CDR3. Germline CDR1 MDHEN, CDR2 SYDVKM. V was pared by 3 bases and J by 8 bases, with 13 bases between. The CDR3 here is CASSFSMAWEKLFF. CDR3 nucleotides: TGTGCCAGCAGTTTTTCGATGGCTTGGGAAAAACTGTTTTTT.

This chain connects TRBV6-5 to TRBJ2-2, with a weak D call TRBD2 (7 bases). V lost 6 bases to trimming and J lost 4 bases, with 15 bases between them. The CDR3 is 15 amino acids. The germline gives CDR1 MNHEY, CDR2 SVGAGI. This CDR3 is CASSPTRGGTGELFF. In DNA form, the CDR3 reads TGTGCCAGCAGCCCGACTAGGGGGGGCACCGGGGAGCTGTTTTTT.

The DNA for the CDR3 is TGTGCCAGTAGACTAACCGGGACAGCGAACACTGAAGCTTTCTTT. Its protein is CASRLTGTANTEAFF. The J gene is TRBJ1-1, the V gene TRBV19; 7 positions match TRBD1. Germline V gene sequence: CDR1 LNHDA, CDR2 SQIVND (reference sequence). J was trimmed by 1 base and V by 6 bases; bases with no gene match: 8. The CDR3 runs to 15 residues.

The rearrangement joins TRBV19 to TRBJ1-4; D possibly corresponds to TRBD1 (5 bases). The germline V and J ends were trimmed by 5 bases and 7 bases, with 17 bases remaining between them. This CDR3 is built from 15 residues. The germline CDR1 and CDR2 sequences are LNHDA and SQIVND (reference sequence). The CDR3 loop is CASSPRPRGAEKLFF. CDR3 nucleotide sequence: TGTGCCAGTAGTCCCCGACCCCGTGGGGCTGAAAAACTGTTTTTT.

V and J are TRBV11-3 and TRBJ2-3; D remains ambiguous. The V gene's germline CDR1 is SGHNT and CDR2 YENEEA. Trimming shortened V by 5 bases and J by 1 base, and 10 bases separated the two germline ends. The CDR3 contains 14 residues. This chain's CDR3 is CASSPTRGTDTQYF. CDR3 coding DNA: TGTGCCAGCAGCCCTACTCGGGGCACAGATACGCAGTATTTT.

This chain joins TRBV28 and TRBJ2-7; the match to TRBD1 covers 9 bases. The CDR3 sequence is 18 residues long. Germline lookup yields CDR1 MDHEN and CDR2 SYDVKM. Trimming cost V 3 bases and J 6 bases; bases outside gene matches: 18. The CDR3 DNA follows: TGTGCCAGCAGTTTGCCCCAACCCCGGACAGGGGACAGGTCCGAGCAGTACTTC. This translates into CASSLPQPRTGDRSEQYF.

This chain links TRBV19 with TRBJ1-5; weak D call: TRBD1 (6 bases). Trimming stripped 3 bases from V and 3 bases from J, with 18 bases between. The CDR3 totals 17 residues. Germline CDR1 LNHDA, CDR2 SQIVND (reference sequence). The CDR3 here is CASSMGLGGNDNQPQHF. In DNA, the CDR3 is TGTGCCAGTAGTATGGGGCTTGGGGGCAATGACAATCAGCCCCAGCATTTT.

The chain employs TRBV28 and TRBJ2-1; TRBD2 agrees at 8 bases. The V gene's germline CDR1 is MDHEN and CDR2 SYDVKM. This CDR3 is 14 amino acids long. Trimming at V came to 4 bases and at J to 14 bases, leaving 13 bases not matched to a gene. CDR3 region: CASSSLAGRRWEFF. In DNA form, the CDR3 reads TGTGCCAGCAGTTCCTTAGCGGGGCGGCGATGGGAGTTCTTC.

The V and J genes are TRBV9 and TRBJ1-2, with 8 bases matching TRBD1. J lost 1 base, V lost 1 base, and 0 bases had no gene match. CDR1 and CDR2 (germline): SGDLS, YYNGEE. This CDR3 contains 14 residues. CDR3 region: CASSVTGGNYGYTF. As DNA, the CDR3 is TGTGCCAGCAGCGTAACAGGGGGTAACTATGGCTACACCTTC.